One and the same sample provided the 19 T cell receptor beta chains below, sequenced in a study of technical replicates of blood from a few donors. TCRdb's copy holds only in-frame clones and misses some; the assay was immunoSEQ multiplex PCR. The sample lists 65,000 to 95,000 clones, 93% occurring once. Source material: T cells isolated from PBMCs. These receptors came from a human donor in good health.

V and J are TRBV29-1 and TRBJ2-7; D may be TRBD1 (5 bases). CDR1 and CDR2 (germline): SQVTM, ANQGSEA. This CDR3 comprises 11 residues. V was pared by 1 base and J by 5 bases, with 6 bases between. Written as DNA, the CDR3 is TGCAGCGTTGAAGGGGGCCACGAGCAGTACTTC. This translates into CSVEGGHEQYF.

This clone appeared a few times. The gene calls are TRBV28 and TRBJ1-6; the match to TRBD1 covers 7 bases. The CDR3 is 15 amino acids. Germline V CDR1 and CDR2: MDHEN, SYDVKM. V shed 3 bases, J shed 10 bases, and the junction held 9 bases outside the gene matches. The CDR3 DNA reads TGTGCCAGCAGTTTCGGGACAGCAAGGCACTCACCCCTCCACTTT. It is translated as CASSFGTARHSPLHF.

The chain employs TRBV7-9 and TRBJ2-1; D perhaps matches TRBD2 (7 bases). The V end lost 3 bases, the J end lost 0 bases, and 15 bases lay between the germline ends. CDR1 and CDR2 from the germline V gene are SEHNR and FQNEAQ (reference sequence). The CDR3 consists of 17 residues. The CDR3 is CASSFTKGGSSYNEQFF. For the CDR3, the DNA is TGTGCCAGCAGCTTTACGAAGGGGGGGAGCTCCTACAATGAGCAGTTCTTC.

The chain couples TRBV6-6 to TRBJ2-4, with no clear D. The CDR3 sequence is 16 residues long. Germline V gene sequence: CDR1 MNHNY, CDR2 SVGAGI (reference sequence). V was shortened by 2 bases and J by 3 bases, with 14 bases between the two germline ends. The CDR3 sequence: CASSYLPPGGKNIQYF. The CDR3 region has the DNA TGTGCCAGCAGTTACCTGCCCCCCGGTGGCAAAAACATTCAGTACTTC.

The CDR3 spells CAWWGGETQYF. CDR3 DNA sequence: TGTGCCTGGTGGGGGGGAGAGACCCAGTACTTC. The rearrangement joins TRBV30 to TRBJ2-5; the match to TRBD2 covers 7 bases. V dropped 5 bases and J dropped 4; count of bases not matched to a gene: 1. Germline V lookup: CDR1 GTSNPN, CDR2 SVGIG (reference sequence). The CDR3 totals 11 residues.

This clone appeared a single time. The gene calls are TRBV27 and TRBJ1-2, with TRBD1 as a possible D gene (6 bases). Germline CDR1 MNHEY, CDR2 SMNVEV (reference sequence). The CDR3 covers 17 residues. V lost 5 bases and J lost 4, with 23 bases in between. CDR3 bases: TGTGCCAGCAGTCACCCCCCGGGACATCTGAGTTCCTATGGCTACACCTTC. It is translated as CASSHPPGHLSSYGYTF.

The J gene is TRBJ1-5, the V gene TRBV5-3; the D is unclear. TRBV5-3 counts as an open reading frame of uncertain function. This CDR3 spans 13 amino acids. V was cut by 6 bases and J by 5 bases, with 12 bases left in between. CDR3 residues: CARTPIFHQPQHF. The CDR3 DNA is TGTGCCAGAACCCCTATTTTTCATCAGCCCCAGCATTTT.

The V and J genes are TRBV11-2 and TRBJ2-2; 7 nucleotides align to TRBD2. V lost 5 bases to trimming and J lost 3 bases; unmatched junction nucleotides: 12. The CDR3 is 17 amino acids. The germline V gene has CDR1 SGHAT and CDR2 FQNNGV. CDR3 in DNA: TGTGCCAGCAGCAACCACCTTTCCAGCGGGGACACCGGGGAGCTGTTTTTT. Translation gives CASSNHLSSGDTGELFF.

The chain joins TRBV27 to TRBJ1-1; D possibly corresponds to TRBD1 (6 bases). CDR3 length: 15 residues. The germline V and J ends were trimmed by 5 bases and 2 bases, with 15 bases remaining between them. The germline V gene encodes CDR1 MNHEY and CDR2 SMNVEV (reference sequence). The CDR3 is CASSGGRQANTEAFF. CDR3 nucleotides: TGTGCCAGCAGTGGGGGTCGACAGGCAAACACTGAAGCTTTCTTT.

The chain links TRBV6-4 to TRBJ2-2, with TRBD2 identical over 12 bases. The V and J ends lost 5 bases and 4 bases, in that order; junction bases with no gene match: 2. The CDR3 is 15 residues long. The germline gives CDR1 MRHNA, CDR2 SNTAGT. CDR3 residues: CASSRLAGVTGELFF. CDR3 bases: TGTGCCAGCAGTAGACTAGCGGGAGTCACCGGGGAGCTGTTTTTT.

CDR3 sequence: CASSPLSGIRGELFF. The CDR3 nucleotides are TGTGCCAGCAGCCCTCTCTCGGGTATTCGCGGGGAGCTGTTTTTT. This sequence joins TRBV5-4 and TRBJ2-2; D ambiguous. The germline V gene encodes CDR1 SGHNT and CDR2 YYREEE (reference sequence). The V and J ends lost 4 bases and 7 bases respectively, with 17 bases between them. The CDR3 is 15 residues long.

The rearrangement joins TRBV6-5 to TRBJ1-5, with D uncertain. Looked up from germline, CDR1 is MNHEY and CDR2 is SVGAGI. The CDR3 runs to 15 residues. V was shortened by 0 bases and J by 3 bases, with 9 bases between the two germline ends. The CDR3 nucleotides read TGTGCCAGCAGTTACTCGAAAGTACACAATCAGCCCCAGCATTTT. It encodes CASSYSKVHNQPQHF.

This clone appeared a single time. The chain recombines TRBV19 with TRBJ2-2; 12 nucleotides match TRBD2. The junction had 3 bases not matched to a gene; V was cut back by 5 bases and J by 5 bases. This CDR3 has 15 residues. Germline V gene data show CDR1 as LNHDA and CDR2 as SQIVND (reference sequence). CDR3 protein: CASSHGLAGTGELFF. CDR3 in DNA: TGTGCCAGTAGTCACGGACTAGCGGGAACCGGGGAGCTGTTTTTT.

The rearrangement joins TRBV19 to TRBJ2-7; D is perhaps TRBD2 (6 bases). The CDR3 has 16 residues. V lost 5 bases and J 3 bases, leaving 20 bases between the germline ends. In germline, CDR1 is LNHDA, CDR2 SQIVND (reference sequence). CDR3 amino acids: CASSSPGGSAGYEQYF. Here the CDR3 DNA reads TGTGCCAGTAGTTCCCCCGGGGGTAGCGCCGGCTACGAGCAGTACTTC. Based on the CDR3 plus reference TRBV19 and TRBJ2-7, the full variable domain is DGGITQSPKYLFRKEGQNVTLSCEQNLNHDAMYWYRQDPGQGLRLIYYSQIVNDFQKGDIAEGYSVSREKKESFPLTVTSAQKNPTAFYLCASSSPGGSAGYEQYFGPGTRLTVT.

The chain recombines TRBV20-1 with TRBJ2-1, with D possibly matching TRBD1 (5 bases). The CDR3 sequence is 10 residues long. The V gene lost 6 bases and the J gene lost 9 bases, with 9 bases spanning the gap. CDR1 DFQATT and CDR2 SNEGSKA come from the germline V gene (reference sequence). CDR3 nucleotides: TGCAGTGCCTATAGGGGTGAGCAGTTCTTC. Its translation: CSAYRGEQFF.

This clone showed up just once. The rearrangement uses TRBV19 and TRBJ2-2, with TRBD2 matching 11 bases. This CDR3 contains 13 residues. V lost 9 bases, J lost 7 bases, and 4 bases stayed unmatched. Germline loops: CDR1 LNHDA, CDR2 SQIVND (reference sequence). In nucleotides, the CDR3 is TGTGCCAGCCGACTAGCGGGACTCGGGGAGCTGTTTTTT. Translated, it gives CASRLAGLGELFF.

The chain has TRBV5-1 and TRBJ2-3; 7 nucleotides align to TRBD1. Germline loops: CDR1 SGHRS, CDR2 YFSETQ. V dropped 7 bases and J dropped 2; count of bases not matched to a gene: 7. The CDR3 is 14 amino acids. CDR3 loop: CASATGANTDTQYF. The CDR3 DNA is TGCGCCAGCGCAACAGGGGCGAACACAGATACGCAGTATTTT.

V is TRBV4-1 and J is TRBJ2-7, with TRBD2 as a possible D gene (5 bases). V shed 5 bases and J shed 2 bases, with 10 bases lying between them. CDR1 is MGHRA and CDR2 is YSYEKL in the germline V gene. CDR3 length equals 13 residues. CDR3 protein: CASSIGLAYEQYF. In DNA form, the CDR3 reads TGCGCCAGCAGCATCGGACTTGCCTACGAGCAGTACTTC.

The genes are TRBV9 and TRBJ2-1, with 9 positions matching TRBD1. This CDR3 has 15 residues. In germline, CDR1 is SGDLS, CDR2 YYNGEE. The J segment lost 4 bases and the V segment lost 5 bases, leaving 7 bases of the junction unmatched. CDR3 sequence reads: CASSERDREYNEQFF. The CDR3, as DNA: TGTGCCAGCAGTGAAAGGGACAGGGAGTACAATGAGCAGTTCTTC.